This T cell receptor beta chain emerged from a study of neurological immune-mediated disorders. About the study: Multiple sclerosis patients (n ≈ 34) included approximately 31 with relapsing-remitting and 3 with secondary progressive disease.

This clonotype was seen repeatedly, ten times or more. Its antigen is unidentified. The cDNA was generated through 5'RACE incorporating 10-nucleotide random UMIs. Every sequencing run drew on 15-18 subjects and yielded over 180 million TCR-beta sequences. One entry per CDR3 protein results from TCRdb running MiXCR on the 5' RACE reads. The sample lists around 130,000 distinct CDR3 sequences; about 3.4% were seen once. The CDR3 length is 10 residues. V gave up 3 bases and J gave up 4 bases, with 2 bases separating them. The germline V gene has CDR1 SQVTM and CDR2 ANQGSEA. Study-wide results and caveats: No link was found between any clinical or MRI feature and the multiple sclerosis repertoire cluster.

The TCR comes from a woman between 25 and 40 years old with multiple sclerosis. The chain couples TRBV29-1 to TRBJ2-3; D is uncertain. Sequencing was performed on PBMCs. The CDR3 here is CSVEADTQYF. In nucleotides, the CDR3 is TGCAGCGTTGAGGCAGATACGCAGTATTTT.